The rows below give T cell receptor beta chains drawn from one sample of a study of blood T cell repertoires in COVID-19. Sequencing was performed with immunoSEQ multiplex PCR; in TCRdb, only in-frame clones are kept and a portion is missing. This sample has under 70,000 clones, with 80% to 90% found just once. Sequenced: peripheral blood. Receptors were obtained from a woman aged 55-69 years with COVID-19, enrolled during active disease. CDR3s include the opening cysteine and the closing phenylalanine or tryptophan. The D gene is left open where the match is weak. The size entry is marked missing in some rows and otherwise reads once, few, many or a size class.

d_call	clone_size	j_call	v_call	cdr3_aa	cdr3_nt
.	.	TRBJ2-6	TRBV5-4	CASSRQQASGANVLTF	TGTGCCAGCAGCAGACAACAGGCCTCTGGGGCCAACGTCCTGACTTTC
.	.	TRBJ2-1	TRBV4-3	CASSQAGGLGWGLDEQFF	TGCGCCAGCAGCCAAGCGGGGGGCTTAGGATGGGGCTTGGATGAGCAGTTCTTC
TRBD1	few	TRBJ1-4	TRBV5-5	CASSWKQGQGDEKLFF	TGTGCCAGCAGCTGGAAACAGGGACAGGGCGATGAAAAACTGTTTTTT
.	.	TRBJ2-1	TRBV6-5	CASREVLTRDEQFF	TGTGCCAGCAGGGAGGTACTTACGAGGGATGAGCAGTTCTTC
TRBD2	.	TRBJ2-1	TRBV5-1	CASGLADYEQFF	TGCGCCAGCGGACTAGCGGACTATGAGCAGTTCTTC
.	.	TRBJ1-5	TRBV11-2	CASSLGAGVDQPQHF	TGTGCCAGCAGCTTAGGTGCAGGGGTGGATCAGCCCCAGCATTTT
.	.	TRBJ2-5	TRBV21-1	CASSGHHQETQYF	TGTGCCAGCAGCGGACACCACCAAGAGACCCAGTACTTC
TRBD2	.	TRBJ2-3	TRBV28	CASSLRTSRKADTQYF	TGTGCCAGCAGTCTCAGGACTAGCAGGAAGGCAGATACGCAGTATTTT
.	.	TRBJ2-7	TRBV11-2	CASSLDLGGYEQYF	TGTGCCAGCAGCTTAGATCTTGGGGGGTACGAGCAGTACTTC
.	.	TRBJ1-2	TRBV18	CASSPMPREGGYTF	TGTGCCAGCTCACCAATGCCGCGGGAGGGGGGCTACACCTTC
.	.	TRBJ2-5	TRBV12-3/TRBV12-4	CASRGFRETQYF	TGTGCCAGCCGGGGATTTCGGGAGACCCAGTACTTC
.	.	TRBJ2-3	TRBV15	CATSRTPGTQYF	TGTGCCACCAGCAGGACCCCCGGGACGCAGTATTTT
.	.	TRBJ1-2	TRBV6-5	CASKKMRNTYGYTF	TGTGCCAGCAAAAAGATGAGGAACACCTATGGCTACACCTTC
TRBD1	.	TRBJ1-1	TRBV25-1	CASSDGQGWTEAFF	TGTGCCAGCAGTGATGGACAGGGGTGGACTGAAGCTTTCTTT
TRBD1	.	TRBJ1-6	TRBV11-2	CASFLGTGIEGSYNSPLHF	TGTGCCAGCTTCCTCGGGACAGGGATAGAGGGGAGCTATAATTCACCCCTCCACTTT
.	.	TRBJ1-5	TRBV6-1	CASSDGPGYYSNQPQHF	TGTGCCAGCAGTGATGGACCAGGGTATTATAGCAATCAGCCCCAGCATTTT
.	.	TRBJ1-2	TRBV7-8	CASSLVYGDYGYTF	TGTGCCAGCAGCTTAGTATACGGAGACTATGGCTACACCTTC
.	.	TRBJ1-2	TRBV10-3	CAITSEGLGYTF	TGTGCCATCACCTCGGAGGGTCTTGGCTACACCTTC
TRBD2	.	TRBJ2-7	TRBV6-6	CASTVAGGFSYEQYF	TGTGCCAGCACCGTAGCGGGAGGGTTCTCCTACGAGCAGTACTTC
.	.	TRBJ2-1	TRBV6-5	CASRTGYNEQFF	TGTGCCAGCAGAACAGGGTACAATGAGCAGTTCTTC
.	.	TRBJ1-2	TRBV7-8	CASSDDNAGYTF	TGTGCCAGCAGCGACGACAACGCCGGCTACACCTTC
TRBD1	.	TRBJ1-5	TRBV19	CASSQRRTGGSHF	TGTGCCAGTAGTCAACGACGGACAGGGGGCTCGCATTTT
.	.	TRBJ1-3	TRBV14	CASRSTQEVPSGNTIYF	TGTGCCAGCAGATCGACTCAGGAGGTCCCCTCTGGAAACACCATATATTTT
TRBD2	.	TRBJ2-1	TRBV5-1	CASSLTSGQTNEQFF	TGCGCCAGCAGCTTGACTAGCGGTCAGACCAATGAGCAGTTCTTC
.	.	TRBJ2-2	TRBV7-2	CASSLNSSPRSGELFF	TGTGCCAGCAGCTTAAATTCTAGCCCTAGGAGCGGGGAGCTGTTTTTT
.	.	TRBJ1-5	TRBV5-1	CASSLGSGGGNQPQHF	TGCGCCAGCAGCCTGGGTTCTGGGGGGGGCAATCAGCCCCAGCATTTT
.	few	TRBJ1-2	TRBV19	CASSLDSRWAYGYTF	TGTGCCAGTAGTCTCGACAGCAGATGGGCCTATGGCTACACCTTC
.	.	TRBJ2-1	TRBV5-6	CASSSGMGQFF	TGTGCCAGCAGCTCGGGGATGGGGCAGTTCTTC
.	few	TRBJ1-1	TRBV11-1	CASSLNWGAEAFF	TGTGCCAGCAGCTTAAATTGGGGCGCTGAAGCTTTCTTT
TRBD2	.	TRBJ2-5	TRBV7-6	CASSLAASGGSRTQYF	TGTGCCAGCAGCTTAGCGGCCAGCGGGGGCTCAAGGACCCAGTACTTC
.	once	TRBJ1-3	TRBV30	CAWSRTANTIYF	TGTGCCTGGAGCAGGACAGCAAACACCATATATTTT
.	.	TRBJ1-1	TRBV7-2	CASRRGGANTEAFF	TGTGCCAGCAGAAGGGGGGGGGCGAACACTGAAGCTTTCTTT
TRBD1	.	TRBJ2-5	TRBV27	CASSRDRGIQETQYF	TGTGCCAGCAGCCGAGACAGGGGGATACAAGAGACCCAGTACTTC
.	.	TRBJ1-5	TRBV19	CASGEEQPQHF	TGTGCCAGTGGGGAGGAACAGCCCCAGCATTTT
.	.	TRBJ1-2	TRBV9	CASSPEDSQGDYGYTF	TGTGCCAGCAGCCCAGAAGACAGCCAAGGGGACTATGGCTACACCTTC
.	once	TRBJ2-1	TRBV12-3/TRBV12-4	CASSFGHEQFF	TGTGCCAGCAGTTTCGGTCATGAGCAGTTCTTC
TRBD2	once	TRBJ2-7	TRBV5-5	CASSLFPGLAGVTYEQYF	TGTGCCAGCAGCCTCTTCCCGGGACTAGCGGGAGTTACCTACGAGCAGTACTTC
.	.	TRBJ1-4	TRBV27	CASSIRPAGGEKLFF	TGTGCCAGCAGTATACGACCGGCAGGAGGGGAAAAACTGTTTTTT
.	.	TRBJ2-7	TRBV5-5	CASSPSGGFYEQYF	TGTGCCAGCAGCCCCTCGGGGGGCTTCTACGAGCAGTACTTC
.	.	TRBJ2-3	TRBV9	CASSGQNTQYF	TGTGCCAGCAGCGGACAGAATACGCAGTATTTT
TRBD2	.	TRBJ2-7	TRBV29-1	CSVEGLAGDREQYF	TGCAGCGTCGAGGGACTAGCGGGAGATCGCGAGCAGTACTTC
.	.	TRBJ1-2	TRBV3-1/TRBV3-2	CASSLRGTNYGYTF	TGTGCCAGCAGCCTACGAGGCACCAACTATGGCTACACCTTC
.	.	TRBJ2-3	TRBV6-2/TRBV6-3	CASSYSIDTLTDTQYF	TGTGCCAGCAGTTACTCGATTGACACTCTCACAGATACGCAGTATTTT
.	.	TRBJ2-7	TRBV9	CASSVSSRSEQYF	TGTGCCAGCAGCGTATCGTCCCGGTCCGAGCAGTACTTC
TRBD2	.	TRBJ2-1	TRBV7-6	CASSLGYGEGKELNPIYNEQFF	TGTGCCAGCAGCTTAGGGTACGGGGAGGGAAAGGAATTAAACCCGATTTACAATGAGCAGTTCTTC
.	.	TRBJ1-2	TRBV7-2	CASSLAPGANYGYTF	TGTGCCAGCAGCTTAGCGCCAGGGGCTAACTATGGCTACACCTTC
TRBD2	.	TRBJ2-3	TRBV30	CAWGRLASGADTQYF	TGTGCCTGGGGACGCCTCGCTAGCGGCGCAGATACGCAGTATTTT
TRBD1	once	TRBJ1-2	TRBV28	CASSFLTGNYGYTF	TGTGCCAGCAGTTTCTTGACAGGGAACTATGGCTACACCTTC
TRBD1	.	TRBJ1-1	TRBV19	CASSIGQGGTEAFF	TGTGCCAGTAGTATCGGACAGGGGGGCACTGAAGCTTTCTTT
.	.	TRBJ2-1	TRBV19	CASSQSSYNEQFF	TGTGCCAGTTCACAGAGCTCCTACAATGAGCAGTTCTTC
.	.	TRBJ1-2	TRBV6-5	CASSLGSPNYGYTF	TGTGCCAGCAGTTTGGGCAGTCCTAACTATGGCTACACCTTC
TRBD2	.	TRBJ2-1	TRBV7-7	CASSPGLGDNEQFF	TGTGCCAGTTCTCCGGGACTAGGCGACAATGAGCAGTTCTTC
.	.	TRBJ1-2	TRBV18	CASSPDRNYGYTF	TGTGCCAGCTCACCTGACAGGAACTATGGCTACACCTTC
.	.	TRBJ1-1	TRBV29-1	CSVGEGVNTEAFF	TGCAGCGTTGGTGAAGGGGTTAATACTGAAGCTTTCTTT
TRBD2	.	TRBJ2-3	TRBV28	CASSSGLAGRTDTQYF	TGTGCCAGCAGTTCTGGACTAGCGGGACGCACAGATACGCAGTATTTT
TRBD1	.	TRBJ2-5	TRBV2	CASSGGTGGRRDHF	TGTGCCAGCAGTGGTGGGACAGGGGGCCGACGGGATCACTTC
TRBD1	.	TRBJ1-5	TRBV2	CASRLTGGNQPQHF	TGTGCCAGCAGATTGACAGGGGGCAATCAGCCCCAGCATTTT
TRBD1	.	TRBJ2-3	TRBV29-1	CSVRGRGTDTQYF	TGCAGCGTAAGGGGCAGGGGGACAGATACGCAGTATTTT